These T cell receptor beta chains were read from a single sample in a study of shared clonotypes between healthy human individuals. Data came from immunoSEQ multiplex PCR; TCRdb stores just in-frame clones and leaves some out. The top ten clones hold 0.1% to 0.15% of a sample with about 2 million clones, 85% to 95% of them seen once. The sample taken for sequencing was naive CD4+ T cells sorted from blood. The receptors shown here come from a man in his late teens or twenties in good health. The CDR3 runs from the conserved cysteine through the conserved F or W. A D gene is named only where the DNA matches it firmly. Not every row has a clone size; where given, it reads once, few, many or a size class.

-	-	TRBV19	TRBJ2-2	CASSLGRLNTGELFF	TGTGCCAGTAGTCTGGGACGGTTGAACACCGGGGAGCTGTTTTTT
-	TRBD1	TRBV7-2	TRBJ1-2	CASSLLTGTGGGGYTF	TGTGCCAGCAGCCTCCTAACCGGGACAGGGGGCGGTGGCTACACCTTC
-	-	TRBV7-9	TRBJ2-2	CASSFQGQGRGVTGELFF	TGTGCCAGCAGCTTTCAGGGGCAGGGAAGAGGTGTGACCGGGGAGCTGTTTTTT
once	-	TRBV11-2	TRBJ1-2	CASSPLGLPYGYTF	TGTGCCAGCAGCCCGTTGGGATTGCCATACGGCTACACCTTC
-	-	TRBV7-2	TRBJ2-7	CASSLSGTESYEQYF	TGTGCCAGCAGCTTATCCGGGACCGAAAGTTACGAGCAGTACTTC
-	TRBD2	TRBV10-2	TRBJ2-7	CASRVTSAGEQYF	TGCGCCAGCAGGGTGACTAGCGCGGGGGAGCAGTACTTC
-	TRBD2	TRBV30	TRBJ2-5	CAWTPGGGRETQYF	TGTGCCTGGACCCCCGGGGGCGGGAGGGAGACCCAGTACTTC
-	-	TRBV9	TRBJ1-4	CASSGDYFATNEKLFF	TGTGCCAGCAGCGGTGACTATTTTGCAACTAATGAAAAACTGTTTTTT
-	TRBD1	TRBV6-5	TRBJ2-5	CASSTPGQGVTQYF	TGTGCCAGCAGTACACCGGGACAGGGGGTAACCCAGTACTTC
-	-	TRBV30	TRBJ1-1	CAWRSGGSTEAFF	TGTGCCTGGAGGAGCGGGGGTTCCACTGAAGCTTTCTTT
once	-	TRBV5-1	TRBJ1-4	CASSMDDATNEKLFF	TGCGCCAGCAGCATGGACGATGCAACTAATGAAAAACTGTTTTTT
-	-	TRBV29-1	TRBJ2-5	CSDHRGGETQYF	TGCAGCGACCACAGGGGAGGAGAGACCCAGTACTTC
-	TRBD1	TRBV28	TRBJ2-7	CASSLGGTGGYEQYF	TGTGCCAGCAGTCTGGGAGGGACAGGGGGCTACGAGCAGTACTTC
-	-	TRBV30	TRBJ2-1	CAWSVASSYNEQFF	TGTGCCTGGAGTGTGGCCAGCTCCTACAATGAGCAGTTCTTC
-	TRBD1	TRBV6-6	TRBJ1-4	CASSGKGARGEKLFF	TGTGCCAGCAGCGGGAAGGGGGCGCGGGGTGAAAAACTGTTTTTT
-	TRBD2	TRBV18	TRBJ2-1	CASSRPGLASYNEQFF	TGTGCCAGCTCACGACCGGGACTAGCTTCTTACAATGAGCAGTTCTTC
-	-	TRBV6-6	TRBJ1-4	CASSSVDPNEKLFF	TGTGCCAGCAGTTCAGTGGACCCCAATGAAAAACTGTTTTTT
-	TRBD1	TRBV6-5	TRBJ1-2	CASSYAGQGPGGYTF	TGTGCCAGCAGTTACGCGGGACAGGGTCCGGGTGGCTACACCTTC
-	TRBD1	TRBV7-9	TRBJ2-1	CASSPGTGGYNEQFF	TGTGCCAGCAGCCCCGGGACAGGAGGCTACAATGAGCAGTTCTTC
few	-	TRBV6-1	TRBJ1-5	CASSASGISQPQHF	TGTGCCAGCAGCGCGTCAGGGATAAGTCAGCCCCAGCATTTT
-	TRBD1	TRBV6-4	TRBJ2-1	CASSNQGAGLNEQFF	TGTGCCAGCAGCAACCAGGGGGCAGGACTAAATGAGCAGTTCTTC
-	-	TRBV10-2	TRBJ2-5	CASIEGILGQETQYF	TGCGCCAGCATCGAGGGGATACTAGGCCAAGAGACCCAGTACTTC
-	TRBD1	TRBV7-9	TRBJ1-2	CASSSKGAVYGYTF	TGTGCCAGCAGCTCTAAGGGGGCAGTGTATGGCTACACCTTC
-	-	TRBV4-3	TRBJ2-7	CASSQVTGLRYEQYF	TGCGCCAGCAGCCAAGTTACAGGGCTACGCTACGAGCAGTACTTC
-	-	TRBV6-1	TRBJ2-7	CASGQTYEQYF	TGTGCCAGCGGCCAGACCTACGAGCAGTACTTC
-	-	TRBV21-1	TRBJ2-7	CASIVNRVGFHEQYF	TGTGCCAGCATCGTAAATAGAGTAGGGTTCCACGAGCAGTACTTC
once	TRBD2	TRBV11-3	TRBJ2-2	CASSGGGTNTGELFF	TGTGCCAGCAGCGGCGGGGGTACGAACACCGGGGAGCTGTTTTTT
once	-	TRBV6-1	TRBJ2-5	CASSETGQETQYF	TGTGCCAGCAGTGAAACAGGTCAGGAGACCCAGTACTTC
-	TRBD2	TRBV30	TRBJ2-1	CAWSVRRTSGSYNEQFF	TGTGCCTGGAGTGTACGTCGGACTAGCGGATCCTACAATGAGCAGTTCTTC
-	-	TRBV30	TRBJ1-2	CAWSGRAAYNYGYTF	TGTGCCTGGAGTGGCAGGGCAGCTTATAACTATGGCTACACCTTC
-	TRBD2	TRBV6-6	TRBJ2-4	CASRTAGGEAKNIQYF	TGTGCCAGCAGGACGGCGGGGGGCGAGGCCAAAAACATTCAGTACTTC
-	TRBD1	TRBV10-3	TRBJ2-5	CAISGTTGGKETQYF	TGTGCCATCAGTGGGACCACAGGGGGTAAAGAGACCCAGTACTTC
-	-	TRBV9	TRBJ2-7	CASSAGTGIYEQYF	TGTGCCAGCAGCGCCGGGACCGGTATCTACGAGCAGTACTTC
-	-	TRBV18	TRBJ1-4	CASSWGLNEKLFF	TGTGCCAGCTCTTGGGGGCTGAATGAAAAACTGTTTTTT
-	-	TRBV6-1	TRBJ2-7	CASRQGYEQYF	TGTGCCAGCAGACAGGGCTACGAGCAGTACTTC
-	-	TRBV29-1	TRBJ2-7	CSVGDTITEQYF	TGCAGCGTTGGCGACACAATTACCGAGCAGTACTTC
-	-	TRBV25-1	TRBJ1-5	CASSPGSLSNQPQHF	TGTGCCAGCAGCCCGGGGAGTCTGAGCAATCAGCCCCAGCATTTT
once	TRBD1	TRBV18	TRBJ2-3	CASSPGTVTLSTDTQYF	TGTGCCAGCTCACCGGGGACAGTAACCCTTAGCACAGATACGCAGTATTTT
-	TRBD2	TRBV6-5	TRBJ2-5	CASSYLSRGGRETQYF	TGTGCCAGCAGTTACCTAAGCCGGGGGGGCAGGGAGACCCAGTACTTC
-	-	TRBV28	TRBJ1-1	CASSYPQEAEAFF	TGTGCCAGCAGTTACCCCCAGGAGGCTGAAGCTTTCTTT
-	TRBD2	TRBV2	TRBJ2-7	CASTGDPSGSYEQYF	TGTGCCAGCACCGGCGACCCTAGCGGGAGTTACGAGCAGTACTTC
-	-	TRBV10-1	TRBJ2-3	CASSESSRNTDTQYF	TGCGCCAGCAGTGAGTCATCACGGAACACAGATACGCAGTATTTT
-	-	TRBV5-6	TRBJ2-5	CASSLVGTGIQETQYF	TGTGCCAGCAGCTTGGTTGGCACCGGGATCCAAGAGACCCAGTACTTC
-	-	TRBV6-6	TRBJ2-2	CATSGTPNTGELFF	TGTGCCACTTCCGGGACACCGAACACCGGGGAGCTGTTTTTT
-	-	TRBV10-3	TRBJ2-3	CAISDHPSDTQYF	TGTGCCATCAGTGACCATCCGTCCGATACGCAGTATTTT
-	TRBD1	TRBV10-3	TRBJ2-7	CAISDQGDEQYF	TGTGCCATCAGTGATCAGGGGGACGAGCAGTACTTC
-	TRBD2	TRBV5-5	TRBJ2-5	CASSLRGGVEETQYF	TGTGCCAGCAGCCTTCGGGGGGGAGTAGAAGAGACCCAGTACTTC
-	-	TRBV5-8	TRBJ2-5	CASSRDLQETQYF	TGTGCCAGCAGTCGGGACCTCCAAGAGACCCAGTACTTC
once	-	TRBV27	TRBJ1-1	CARNRRGRHMNTEAFF	TGTGCCAGGAATAGGAGGGGACGCCACATGAACACTGAAGCTTTCTTT